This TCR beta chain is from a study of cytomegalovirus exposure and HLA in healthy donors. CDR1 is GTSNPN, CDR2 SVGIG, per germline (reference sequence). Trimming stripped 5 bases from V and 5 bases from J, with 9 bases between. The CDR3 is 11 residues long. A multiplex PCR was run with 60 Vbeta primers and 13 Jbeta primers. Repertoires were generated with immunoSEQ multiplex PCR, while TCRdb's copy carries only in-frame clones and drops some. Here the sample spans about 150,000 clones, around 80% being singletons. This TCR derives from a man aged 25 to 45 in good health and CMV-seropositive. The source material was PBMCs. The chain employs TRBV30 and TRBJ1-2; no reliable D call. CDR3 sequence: CAWVKYYGYTF. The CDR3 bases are TGTGCCTGGGTTAAATATTATGGCTACACCTTC.